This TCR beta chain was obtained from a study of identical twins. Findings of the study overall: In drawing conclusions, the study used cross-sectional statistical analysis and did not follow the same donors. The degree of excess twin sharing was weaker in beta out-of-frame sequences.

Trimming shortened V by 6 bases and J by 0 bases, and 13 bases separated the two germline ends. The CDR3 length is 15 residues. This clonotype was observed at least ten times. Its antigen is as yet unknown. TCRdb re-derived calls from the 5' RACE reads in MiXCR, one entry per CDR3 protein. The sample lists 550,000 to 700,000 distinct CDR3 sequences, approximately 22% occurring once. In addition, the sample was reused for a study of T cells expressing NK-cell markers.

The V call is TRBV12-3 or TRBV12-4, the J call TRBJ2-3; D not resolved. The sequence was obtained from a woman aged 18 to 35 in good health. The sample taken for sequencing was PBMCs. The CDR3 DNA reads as TGTGCCAGCAGCCAAGGTCCGCCTAGCACAGATACGCAGTATTTT. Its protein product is CASSQGPPSTDTQYF.